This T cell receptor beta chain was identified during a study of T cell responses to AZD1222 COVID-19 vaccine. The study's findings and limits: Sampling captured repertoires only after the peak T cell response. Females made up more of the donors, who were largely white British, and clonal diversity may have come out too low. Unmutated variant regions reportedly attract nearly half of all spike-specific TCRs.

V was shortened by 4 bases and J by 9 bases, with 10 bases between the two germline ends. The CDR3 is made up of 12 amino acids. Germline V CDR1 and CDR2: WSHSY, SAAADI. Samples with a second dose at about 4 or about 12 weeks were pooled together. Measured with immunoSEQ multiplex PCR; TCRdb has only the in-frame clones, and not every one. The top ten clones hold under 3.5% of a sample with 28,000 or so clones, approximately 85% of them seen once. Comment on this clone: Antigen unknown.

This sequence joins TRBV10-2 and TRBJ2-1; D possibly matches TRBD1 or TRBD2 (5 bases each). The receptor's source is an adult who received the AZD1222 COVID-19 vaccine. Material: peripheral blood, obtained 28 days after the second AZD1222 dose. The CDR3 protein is CASSGDDFEQFF. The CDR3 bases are TGCGCCAGCAGTGGGGACGATTTTGAGCAGTTCTTC.